This T cell receptor (beta chain) was identified in a study of shared clonotypes between healthy human individuals. General study findings and limits: Tissues were not sampled, only blood, and their repertoires likely differ. Sequencing depth was expected to affect clonotype sharing among donors.

V dropped 5 bases and J dropped 2 bases, with 13 bases sitting between them. Looked up from germline, CDR1 is SNHLY and CDR2 is FYNNEI. This CDR3 is built from 14 residues. Concerning this clone: Its antigen is not identified.

Using about 220 ng DNA, about 30,000 T cell genomes, the sorted-subset replicate PCRs were run. The table came from immunoSEQ multiplex PCR; TCRdb's copy has only in-frame clones and leaves some out. This table holds about 980,000 clones, about three quarters found once. This sequence was found in a man aged 18-30 years in good health. The genes are TRBV2 and TRBJ2-7, with D perhaps matching TRBD1 (5 bases). The sample consisted of memory CD4+ T cells sorted from blood. Subset indicated: CD45RA-negative fraction. CDR3 sequence: CASSLQANTYEQYF. DNA of the CDR3: TGTGCCAGCAGTTTACAGGCAAATACCTACGAGCAGTACTTC.